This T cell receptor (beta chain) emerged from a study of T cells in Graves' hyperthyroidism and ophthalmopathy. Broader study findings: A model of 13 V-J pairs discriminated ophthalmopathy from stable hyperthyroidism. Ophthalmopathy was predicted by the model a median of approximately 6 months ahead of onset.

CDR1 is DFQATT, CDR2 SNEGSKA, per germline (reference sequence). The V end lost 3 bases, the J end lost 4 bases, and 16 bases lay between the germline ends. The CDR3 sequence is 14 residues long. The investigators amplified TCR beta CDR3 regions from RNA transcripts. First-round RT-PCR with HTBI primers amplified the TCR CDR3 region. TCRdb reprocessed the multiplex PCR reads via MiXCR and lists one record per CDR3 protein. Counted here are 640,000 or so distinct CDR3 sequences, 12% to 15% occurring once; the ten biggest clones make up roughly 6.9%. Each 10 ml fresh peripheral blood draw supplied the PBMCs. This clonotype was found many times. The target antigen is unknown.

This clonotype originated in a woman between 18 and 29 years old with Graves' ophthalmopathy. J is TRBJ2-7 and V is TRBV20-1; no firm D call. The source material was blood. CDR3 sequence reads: CSASEAGVGYEQYF. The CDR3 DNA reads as TGCAGTGCTAGCGAAGCAGGTGTGGGGTACGAGCAGTACTTC.